The 15 T cell receptor beta chains given below trace back to one sample, sequenced in a study of beta chain features in type 1 diabetes. General study findings and limits: For Type 1 diabetes patients, all four CD4+ subsets carried TCRB CDR3s that were moderately but significantly shorter.

Antigens for these TCRs are unknown. The sequenced template was cDNA made from the entire isolated RNA. Method: immunoSEQ multiplex PCR; TCRdb's copy keeps in-frame clones and lacks some. The sample yields around 140,000 clones, around 9% seen once. The sequenced sample consisted of central memory CD4+ T cells from blood. All receptors come from a man aged 25 to 40 with type 1 diabetes.

This clone appeared a few times. The gene calls are TRBV21-1 and TRBJ1-6; the table's D call of TRBD1 was not tested on the DNA. TRBV21-1 is given as a pseudogene. The CDR3 runs 17 residues. The DNA of the CDR3 is TGTGCCAGCAGCAAAGTTGGGGAGAGCAGGGGTGATTCACCCCTCCACTTT. Protein: CASSKVGESRGDSPLHF.

The V call is TRBV15, the J call TRBJ1-2; a weak D match, TRBD1 (5 bases). Germline V lookup: CDR1 LNHNV, CDR2 YYDKDF (reference sequence). Trimming removed 1 base from V and 4 bases from J, with 22 bases in between. CDR3 length equals 18 residues. This chain's CDR3 is CATSRGSGDSASFYGYTF. In DNA form, the CDR3 reads TGTGCCACCAGCAGAGGTAGTGGGGACTCGGCATCCTTCTATGGCTACACCTTC.

This clone was counted a few times. This rearrangement joins TRBV29-1 to TRBJ1-1; 9 bases are a match to TRBD1. Germline V gene data show CDR1 as SQVTM and CDR2 as ANQGSEA. V lost 7 bases and J lost 6; bases outside the gene matches: 3. CDR3 size: 11 residues. For the CDR3, the DNA is TGCAGCGCAGACAGGGGGGCTGAAGCTTTCTTT. It encodes CSADRGAEAFF.

This clone was counted a few times. This chain joins TRBV29-1 and TRBJ2-7, with a tentative D call TRBD1 (6 bases). Germline V gene lookup returns CDR1 SQVTM and CDR2 ANQGSEA. The CDR3 length is 13 residues. The ends were cut back, 5 bases at V and 4 bases at J, with 15 bases in the middle. Written as DNA, the CDR3 is TGCAGCGTTTCGGGAACAGGGAGTTACGAGCAGTACTTC. It translates to CSVSGTGSYEQYF.

The CDR3 DNA is TGTGCCAGTAGTCTTCGGACGGGGAGTAATGAAAAACTGTTTTTT. This translates into CASSLRTGSNEKLFF. The V and J genes are TRBV19 and TRBJ1-4; D not certain. Per germline, CDR1 LNHDA and CDR2 SQIVND (reference sequence). CDR3 length: 15 amino acids. V was shortened by 5 bases and J by 4 bases, with 14 bases between the two germline ends.

The chain couples TRBV11-2 to TRBJ2-7; the D gene is possibly TRBD1 (5 bases). CDR3 length: 17 amino acids. V was clipped by 5 bases and J by 1 base, with 21 bases between them. Germline CDR1 is SGHAT and CDR2 is FQNNGV. The CDR3 region is CASSRGLTWGESYEQYF. CDR3 in DNA: TGTGCCAGCAGCCGCGGATTGACGTGGGGCGAATCCTACGAGCAGTACTTC.

This clone has just a few counts. J is TRBJ2-1 and V is TRBV2; 8 bases map to TRBD2. The CDR3 sequence is 12 residues long. Germline-derived CDR1 and CDR2 are SNHLY and FYNNEI. The V and J ends lost 5 bases and 8 bases, in that order; junction bases with no gene match: 2. The CDR3 sequence is CASSSGGHEQFF. The DNA of the CDR3 is TGTGCCAGCAGTTCGGGGGGGCATGAGCAGTTCTTC.

There are a few counts of this clone. The chain carries TRBV9 and TRBJ2-1; TRBD2 aligns across 10 bases. The CDR3 consists of 15 residues. V lost 3 bases to trimming and J lost 7 bases; unmatched junction nucleotides: 7. CDR1 is SGDLS and CDR2 is YYNGEE in the germline V gene. The CDR3 sequence: CASSGSGGAWNEQFF. In nucleotides, the CDR3 is TGTGCCAGCAGCGGAAGCGGGGGGGCCTGGAATGAGCAGTTCTTC.

Only a few counts were recorded for this clone. The chain combines TRBV7-2 with TRBJ2-5; 7 bases are a match to TRBD2. Trimming at V came to 5 bases and at J to 5 bases, leaving 5 bases not matched to a gene. Germline V gene sequence: CDR1 SGHTA, CDR2 FQGNSA. The CDR3 covers 13 residues. The CDR3 sequence: CASSRGGRETQYF. CDR3 coding DNA: TGTGCCAGCAGCCGCGGGGGACGGGAGACCCAGTACTTC.

This chain joins TRBV15 and TRBJ1-1; TRBD1 agrees at 7 bases. Trimming at V came to 0 bases and at J to 2 bases, leaving 6 bases not matched to a gene. Germline-derived CDR1 and CDR2 are LNHNV and YYDKDF (reference sequence). The CDR3 spans 16 residues. CDR3 DNA sequence: TGTGCCACCAGCAGAGATTGGGCAGGGGGAAACACTGAAGCTTTCTTT. It codes for CATSRDWAGGNTEAFF.

This clone was detected a few times. CDR3 DNA: TGTGCCCGCGGGGGAGCGGGGGGATTGAACACCGGGGAGCTGTTTTTT. Translating it yields CARGGAGGLNTGELFF. The chain has TRBV21-1 and TRBJ2-2; the D call TRBD2 from the table was never checked on the DNA. TRBV21-1 is a known pseudogene. The CDR3 has 16 amino acids.

The sample holds a few counts of this clone. The identical CDR3 is also encoded by other nucleotide sequences in the sample. V is TRBV9 and J is TRBJ1-5, with 8 bases lining up with TRBD1. Germline CDR1 reads SGDLS; CDR2 reads YYNGEE. The V and J ends lost 0 bases and 6 bases, in that order; junction bases with no gene match: 2. The CDR3 sequence is 14 residues long. DNA for the CDR3: TGTGCCAGCAGCGTAGGACAGGGGAGTCAGCCCCAGCATTTT. The encoded protein is CASSVGQGSQPQHF.

This clone was detected a few times. This chain joins TRBV5-1 and TRBJ2-3; 8 bases map to TRBD2. The germline V gene has CDR1 SGHRS and CDR2 YFSETQ. This CDR3 is 15 amino acids long. V gave up 4 bases and J gave up 5 bases; unmatched junction bases: 9. The DNA of the CDR3 is TGCGCCAGCAGCCACCCCACTAGCGGAGGAGATACGCAGTATTTT. It translates to CASSHPTSGGDTQYF.

The chain joins TRBV7-8 to TRBJ2-1, with D possibly TRBD2 on 7 matching bases. This CDR3 comprises 16 residues. CDR1 is SGHVS and CDR2 is FQNEAQ in the germline V gene. The germline V and J ends were trimmed by 3 bases and 2 bases, with 14 bases remaining between them. The CDR3 spells CASSLTSGTTYNEQFF. DNA of the CDR3: TGTGCCAGCAGCTTGACAAGCGGGACAACCTACAATGAGCAGTTCTTC.

This clone was detected a few times. The gene calls are TRBV18 and TRBJ2-1, with 7 bases matching TRBD2. In germline, CDR1 is KGHSH, CDR2 LQKENI. The CDR3 contains 15 residues. V shed 3 bases and J 9 bases; nucleotides not matched to a gene: 11. The CDR3 DNA reads as TGTGCCAGCTCACCGCGGGGCGGGGGATTGCTTGAGCAGTTCTTC. Amino acid sequence: CASSPRGGGLLEQFF. Drawing the rest from reference TRBV18 and TRBJ2-1, the complete variable domain is NAGVMQNPRHLVRRRGQEARLRCSPMKGHSHVYWYRQLPEEGLKFMVYLQKENIIDESGMPKERFSAEFPKEGPSILRIQQVVRGDSAAYFCASSPRGGGLLEQFFGPGTRLTVL.